The 21 T cell receptor beta chains below were found in one sample sequenced in a study of CDR3 diversity in severe acne. Each CDR3 protein is one row after TCRdb ran MiXCR on the PCR reads. The top ten clones hold roughly 10% of a sample with more than 85,000 distinct CDR3 sequences, 45% to 50% of them seen once. The sequenced sample was blood. All receptors come from a male donor with severe acne vulgaris.

This clonotype was detected once. The rearrangement uses TRBV25-1 and TRBJ2-7; D remains ambiguous. Germline V gene data show CDR1 as MGHDK and CDR2 as SYGVNS. This CDR3 is 15 amino acids long. Trimming pared 1 base from V and 7 bases from J, leaving 17 bases between. CDR3 region: CASSESLTVTKEQYF. CDR3 nucleotides: TGTGCCAGCAGTGAATCTTTAACAGTCACCAAGGAGCAGTACTTC.

Written as DNA, the CDR3 is TGTGCCAGCAGCCCACGGGGACTAGCGGGTTACAATGAGCAGTTCTTC. It is translated as CASSPRGLAGYNEQFF. The chain combines TRBV7-8 with TRBJ2-1, with 12 nucleotides matching TRBD2. In germline, CDR1 is SGHVS, CDR2 FQNEAQ. The CDR3 covers 16 residues. V lost 5 bases to trimming and J lost 4 bases; unmatched junction nucleotides: 6.

Concerning this clonotype itself: With a much larger clone just one base away, this may be a read error. The chain has TRBV9 and TRBJ2-7, with 8 positions matching TRBD2. This CDR3 region has 16 residues. The V segment lost 4 bases and the J segment 4 bases; nucleotides outside the gene matches: 13. Germline assignment: CDR1 SGDLS and CDR2 YYNGEE. The CDR3 here is CASSRVGSGGLYEQYF. The CDR3 DNA follows: TGTGCCAGCAGCAGAGTAGGAAGCGGGGGTCTTTACGAGCAGTACTTC. Using reference TRBV9 and TRBJ2-7 for the parts outside the CDR3, the full variable domain is DSGVTQTPKHLITATGQRVTLRCSPRSGDLSVYWYQQSLDQGLQFLIQYYNGEERAKGNILERFSAQQFPDLHSELNLSSLELGDSALYFCASSRVGSGGLYEQYFGPGTRLTVT.

This clonotype was seen once. Mismatch with germline at one junction end may stem from a read error. The genes are TRBV7-9 and TRBJ1-4; D remains ambiguous. The CDR3 spans 14 residues. Germline lookup yields CDR1 SEHNR and CDR2 FQNEAQ (reference sequence). The CDR3 sequence is CANSPELEREKLFF. The CDR3 DNA reads as TGTGCCAACAGCCCTGAGTTGGAGAGAGAAAAACTGTTTTTT.

Notes on this clonotype: One base away lies a much larger clone, so this may be a sequencing read error. The chain has TRBV4-2 and TRBJ2-5; TRBD2 matches 8 bases. The CDR3 extends over 13 amino acids. Germline V gene sequence: CDR1 LGHNA, CDR2 YNFKEQ. Trimming took 7 bases from V and 7 from J; bases not matched to a gene: 8. CDR3 bases: TGTGCCAGCACCCGGGAGGGGTTCAGGACCCAGTACTTC. This gives the protein CASTREGFRTQYF.

The chain has TRBV6-5 and TRBJ2-1; 10 bases fit TRBD2. The CDR3 consists of 17 residues. From germline, CDR1 is MNHEY and CDR2 SVGAGI. The V and J ends lost 2 bases and 9 bases, in that order; junction bases with no gene match: 13. CDR3 DNA: TGTGCCAGCAGTTACCAGACAGGGACCCCTAGCGGGAGTGAGCAGTTCTTC. Amino acid sequence: CASSYQTGTPSGSEQFF.

This clonotype showed up many times. V gene TRBV10-1 combines with J gene TRBJ2-3; D perhaps matches TRBD1 (5 bases). The germline CDR1 and CDR2 sequences are WNHNN and SYGVQD (reference sequence). Trimming removed 3 bases from V and 6 bases from J, with 22 bases in between. This CDR3 contains 17 residues. CDR3 loop: CASSDPSRGLTPDTQYF. The CDR3 bases are TGCGCCAGCAGTGACCCATCAAGGGGCTTAACCCCTGATACGCAGTATTTT.

Turning to this clonotype: This may come from a read error, since a much larger clone is one base off. The chain couples TRBV7-9 to TRBJ2-7, with D tentatively TRBD1 or TRBD2 (6 bases each). CDR3 size: 13 residues. Trimming removed 11 bases from V and 7 bases from J, with 21 bases in between. Germline CDR1 is SEHNR and CDR2 is FQNEAQ (reference sequence). This CDR3 is CAGGGPGPNEQYF. DNA for the CDR3: TGTGCCGGTGGGGGGCCAGGGCCTAATGAGCAGTACTTC.

This chain connects TRBV2 to TRBJ1-1, with 7 bases fitting TRBD1. V trimming: 5 bases; J trimming: 6 bases; junction bases outside the gene matches: 6. Germline CDR1 reads SNHLY; CDR2 reads FYNNEI. This CDR3 contains 13 residues. CDR3 in DNA: TGTGCCAGCAGTTCGACAGGGAGCGCTGAAGCTTTCTTT. Protein: CASSSTGSAEAFF.

V is TRBV6-5 and J is TRBJ2-7, with 13 bases identical to TRBD2. The CDR3 is 14 amino acids. Germline CDR1 and CDR2: MNHEY and SVGAGI. Losses at the gene ends were 7 bases for V and 3 bases for J; bases not matched to a gene: 3. The CDR3 DNA follows: TGTGCCAGCATTGGGACTAGCGGGATCTACGAGCAGTACTTC. Protein product: CASIGTSGIYEQYF.

A word on this clonotype: It may be a read error: a sequence one base away is much more abundant. The gene calls are TRBV7-9 and TRBJ2-3, with a tentative D call TRBD1 (6 bases). The better agreement between TRBJ1-5 and the DNA end casts doubt on the J call. CDR3 size: 14 residues. CDR1 SEHNR and CDR2 FQNEAQ come from the germline V gene (reference sequence). CDR3 sequence (DNA): TGTGCCAGCAGCTCATGGGGGGGCACAGATACGCAGCATTTT. Its protein is CASSSWGGTDTQHF.

This sequence joins TRBV6-5 and TRBJ1-2; 8 bases are a match to TRBD1. CDR3 length: 13 amino acids. Germline CDR1 and CDR2: MNHEY and SVGAGI. J was trimmed by 4 bases and V by 5 bases; bases with no gene match: 3. CDR3 in amino acids: CASSPDRGYGYTF. CDR3 coding DNA: TGTGCCAGCAGTCCCGACAGGGGCTATGGCTACACCTTC.

The chain has TRBV7-3 and TRBJ2-3, with TRBD1 matching 8 bases. V trimming: 4 bases; J trimming: 5 bases; junction bases outside the gene matches: 5. This CDR3 has 14 residues. Germline loops: CDR1 SGHTA, CDR2 FQGTGA. CDR3 bases: TGTGCCAGCAGCTACCCAGGGGGCGTAGATACGCAGTATTTT. Translated, it gives CASSYPGGVDTQYF.

There are many counts of this clonotype. The chain is built from TRBV20-1 and TRBJ2-1, with 8 bases that match TRBD2. From germline, CDR1 is DFQATT and CDR2 SNEGSKA (reference sequence). J was trimmed by 8 bases and V by 1 base; bases with no gene match: 13. The CDR3 length is 16 residues. For the CDR3, the DNA is TGCAGTGCTAGAGGGATAGTAGGGCGGGAGGCGGATGAGCAGTTCTTC. Translation: CSARGIVGREADEQFF.

The chain recombines TRBV24-1 with TRBJ1-4; D call uncertain. The CDR3 spans 13 residues. V was shortened by 5 bases and J by 5 bases, with 8 bases between the two germline ends. Germline loops: CDR1 KGHDR, CDR2 SFDVKD. The CDR3 loop reads CATSANWNEKLFF. The CDR3 DNA is TGTGCCACCAGTGCCAATTGGAATGAAAAACTGTTTTTT.

A note on this clonotype: A single base separates this from a much larger clone, so it may be a read error. The rearrangement uses TRBV7-6 and TRBJ1-1, with D unresolved. Germline V gives CDR1 SGHVS, CDR2 FNYEAQ. The CDR3 consists of 13 residues. Trimming removed 4 bases from V and 4 bases from J, with 10 bases in between. As DNA, the CDR3 is TGTGCCAGCAGCTGGGGTATGAGCACTGAAGCTTTCTTT. It yields the protein CASSWGMSTEAFF.

This clonotype occurred a few times. V and J are TRBV5-5 and TRBJ1-2; perhaps TRBD1 as D (6 bases). V was pared by 4 bases and J by 8 bases, with 18 bases between. The CDR3 contains 14 residues. The germline CDR1 and CDR2 sequences are SGHKS and YYEKEE (reference sequence). In DNA form, the CDR3 reads TGTGCCAGCAGCGAATGGACAGCCGGAGGCGGCTACACCTTC. Protein: CASSEWTAGGGYTF.

This clonotype has only a few counts. J is TRBJ2-1 and V is TRBV11-2; 11 bases line up with TRBD2. This CDR3 contains 17 residues. The germline gives CDR1 SGHAT, CDR2 FQNNGV. Trimming removed 2 bases from V and 4 bases from J; junction bases left unmatched: 7. CDR3 region: CASSLSASGRSYNEQFF. DNA of the CDR3: TGTGCCAGCAGCTTATCGGCTAGCGGGAGGTCTTACAATGAGCAGTTCTTC.

This clonotype was seen repeatedly, ten times or more. The J gene is TRBJ2-2, the V gene TRBV3-1, with D possibly matching TRBD2 (5 bases). The V and J ends lost 1 base and 3 bases respectively, with 9 bases between them. The CDR3 covers 15 residues. CDR1 is LGHDT, CDR2 YNNKEL, per germline (reference sequence). The CDR3 loop is CASSQVTGDTGELFF. The CDR3 DNA sequence: TGTGCCAGCAGCCAAGTCACCGGGGACACCGGGGAGCTGTTTTTT.

To note about this clonotype: One end of the junction varies from germline; a read error may be responsible. The chain combines TRBV10-3 with TRBJ1-1; the D gene is possibly TRBD1 (5 bases). Germline lookup yields CDR1 ENHRY and CDR2 SYGVKD. The CDR3 length is 15 residues. The CDR3 bases are TGTGCCAGCAGTTATCTAACAGGAGCTAACACTGAAGCTTTCTTT. This gives the protein CASSYLTGANTEAFF.

The chain combines TRBV7-2 with TRBJ2-3; 14 bases map to TRBD2. CDR1 SGHTA and CDR2 FQGNSA come from the germline V gene. V lost 5 bases to trimming and J lost 1 base; unmatched junction nucleotides: 2. This CDR3 region has 16 residues. The CDR3 here is CASSGGLAGGTDTQYF. For the CDR3, the DNA is TGTGCCAGCAGCGGGGGACTAGCGGGGGGCACAGATACGCAGTATTTT.